The 2 T cell receptor beta chains listed next were all sequenced from one sample in a study of T cell changes during pregnancy in multiple sclerosis. Produced via immunoSEQ multiplex PCR; TCRdb's table is partial and in-frame only. The table lists about 68,000 clones, approximately 90% of them singletons. The specimen was peripheral blood, collected in the third trimester of pregnancy. All receptors derive from a female donor with multiple sclerosis, enrolled in a pregnancy study.

This clone was seen only a few times. A read error may account for a junction end that differs from germline. This chain uses TRBV28 with TRBJ1-1; tentatively, D is TRBD1 (5 bases). From germline, CDR1 is MDHEN and CDR2 SYDVKM. The CDR3 is made up of 14 amino acids. CDR3 coding DNA: TGTGCCAGTATTAGTGGGGCGGCAAACATTGAAGCTTTCTTT. Its protein product is CASISGAANIEAFF.

V is TRBV5-4 and J is TRBJ2-1; tentatively, D is TRBD2 (5 bases). Germline-derived CDR1 and CDR2 are SGHNT and YYREEE (reference sequence). The CDR3 totals 12 residues. The V gene lost 7 bases and the J gene lost 9 bases, with 14 bases spanning the gap. The CDR3 sequence: CASAESGGEQFF. The CDR3 DNA follows: TGTGCCAGCGCCGAGAGTGGAGGTGAGCAGTTCTTC.